One sample yielded the 27 T cell receptor beta chains listed below, sequenced in a study of T cells in Graves' hyperthyroidism and ophthalmopathy. TCR beta CDR3 regions were amplified from RNA. A first-round RT-PCR of the TCR CDR3 used the HTBI primer set. TCRdb called the multiplex PCR reads again in MiXCR, with one record for every CDR3 protein. The sample carries fewer than 750,000 distinct CDR3 sequences, around 13% recorded once. Sequenced input: blood. These receptor sequences come from a woman aged 50 to 60 with Graves' ophthalmopathy.

The V gene is TRBV18, the J gene TRBJ2-3; a possible D gene is TRBD2 (6 bases). This CDR3 is 17 amino acids long. Trimming removed 6 bases from V and 4 bases from J, with 23 bases in between. The germline CDR1 and CDR2 sequences are KGHSH and LQKENI. CDR3 protein: CASSRLVGSNQADTQYF. The DNA for the CDR3 is TGTGCCAGCTCCCGACTAGTCGGGAGCAATCAAGCAGATACGCAGTATTTT.

At least ten counts were recorded for this clonotype. V and J are TRBV4-3 and TRBJ2-7; TRBD2 is a possible D gene (5 bases). The CDR3 is made up of 15 amino acids. Trimming took off 1 base at V and 2 bases at J, with 12 bases between the two ends. The germline gives CDR1 LGHNA, CDR2 YSLEER. CDR3 protein: CASSQGLRTPYEQYF. The CDR3 DNA sequence: TGCGCCAGCAGCCAAGGACTTCGGACTCCCTACGAGCAGTACTTC.

This sequence joins TRBV20-1 and TRBJ2-2, with D unresolved. This CDR3 is built from 13 residues. Germline values: CDR1 DFQATT, CDR2 SNEGSKA (reference sequence). The V end was cut by 6 bases, the J end by 0 bases, with 8 bases between. CDR3 region: CSARITNTGELFF. CDR3 coding DNA: TGCAGTGCCCGAATTACGAACACCGGGGAGCTGTTTTTT.

This clonotype showed up many times. V is TRBV14 and J is TRBJ2-5; 7 bases agree with TRBD1. Germline V gives CDR1 SGHDN, CDR2 FVKESK. The CDR3 totals 16 residues. V lost 1 base to trimming and J lost 5 bases; unmatched junction nucleotides: 10. CDR3 amino acids: CASSQAVRGPRETQYF. The CDR3 nucleotides read TGTGCCAGCAGCCAAGCGGTGAGGGGGCCCAGGGAGACCCAGTACTTC.

This clonotype was seen many times. The chain combines TRBV12-3 or TRBV12-4 with TRBJ1-5, with D unclear. Trimming cost V 5 bases and J 6 bases, with 17 bases left between them. The CDR3 consists of 15 residues. The CDR3 loop is CASSRQARVGQPQHF. CDR3 nucleotide sequence: TGTGCCAGCAGTCGACAAGCACGGGTGGGTCAGCCCCAGCATTTT.

This clonotype has at least ten counts. The CDR3 bases are TGTGCCAGCAGCTTACAGGCAGAAGGGGGGGAGCAGTACTTC. Its translation is CASSLQAEGGEQYF. The gene calls are TRBV7-3 and TRBJ2-7; D may match TRBD1 or TRBD2 (6 bases each). Trimming took off 2 bases at V and 7 bases at J, with 15 bases between the two ends. Germline values: CDR1 SGHTA, CDR2 FQGTGA. This CDR3 has 14 residues. Full variable domain (remainder filled in from reference TRBV7-3 and TRBJ2-7): GAGVSQTPSNKVTEKGKYVELRCDPISGHTALYWYRQSLGQGPEFLIYFQGTGAADDSGLPNDRFFAVRPEGSVSTLKIQRTERGDSAVYLCASSLQAEGGEQYFGPGTRLTVT.

This clonotype was counted only a few times. The rearrangement links TRBV29-1 to TRBJ2-7; the match to TRBD2 covers 13 bases. From germline, CDR1 is SQVTM and CDR2 ANQGSEA. CDR3 size: 15 residues. The trim removed 4 bases at V and 1 base at J, leaving 4 bases unmatched. CDR3 residues: CSVGTSGSSSYEQYF. The CDR3 bases are TGCAGCGTTGGGACTAGCGGGAGTAGTTCCTACGAGCAGTACTTC.

A few counts support this clonotype. The J gene is TRBJ2-3, the V gene TRBV4-1, with 7 bases identical to TRBD2. The CDR3 consists of 15 residues. The ends lost 4 bases at V and 6 bases at J; junction bases unmatched: 10. The germline gives CDR1 MGHRA, CDR2 YSYEKL. The CDR3 nucleotides are TGCGCCAGCAGCCCCCCAGGACTAGATCGGGATACGCAGTATTTT. Protein: CASSPPGLDRDTQYF.

This rearrangement joins TRBV18 to TRBJ1-1; 8 nucleotides match TRBD1. Germline V gives CDR1 KGHSH, CDR2 LQKENI. The trim removed 3 bases at V and 3 bases at J, leaving 9 bases unmatched. CDR3 size: 16 residues. In nucleotides, the CDR3 is TGTGCCAGCTCACCTCGGACAGGGAATAGTGACACTGAAGCTTTCTTT. Translated, it gives CASSPRTGNSDTEAFF.

The table lists this clonotype with many counts. The CDR3 bases are TGTGCCAGCAGAGGACTAGCGAGAGAAACCTACGACTCCTACGAGCAGTACTTC. It specifies CASRGLARETYDSYEQYF. This chain uses TRBV6-2 or TRBV6-3 with TRBJ2-7, with 9 bases aligning to TRBD2. The CDR3 totals 18 residues. Germline CDR1 and CDR2: MNHEY and SVGEGT. The J segment lost 0 bases and the V segment lost 6 bases, leaving 15 bases of the junction unmatched.

The chain recombines TRBV24-1 with TRBJ2-6; 11 nucleotides line up with TRBD1. Losses at the gene ends were 9 bases for V and 0 bases for J; bases not matched to a gene: 0. There are 15 residues in the CDR3. Germline V gene sequence: CDR1 KGHDR, CDR2 SFDVKD. CDR3 DNA sequence: TGTGCCACCGGGACAGGGGGCTCTGGGGCCAACGTCCTGACTTTC. This gives the protein CATGTGGSGANVLTF.

In its sample, this clonotype was seen many times. The chain couples TRBV5-1 to TRBJ1-4, with unresolved D. Trimming removed 3 bases at V and 5 bases at J, with 14 bases between. This CDR3 has 15 amino acids. Germline V gene sequence: CDR1 SGHRS, CDR2 YFSETQ. The DNA of the CDR3 is TGCGCCAGCAGCTCTTCCGGCGTGGGGAATGAAAAACTGTTTTTT. It yields the protein CASSSSGVGNEKLFF.

This clonotype has ten or more counts. The CDR3 sequence: CASSVAGNGQPQHF. CDR3 DNA: TGTGCCAGCAGTGTCGCGGGAAACGGTCAGCCCCAGCATTTT. V gene TRBV28 combines with J gene TRBJ1-5; D gene uncertain. V was pared by 5 bases and J by 6 bases, with 14 bases between. The CDR3 loop spans 14 amino acids. Germline V gene lookup returns CDR1 MDHEN and CDR2 SYDVKM.

The chain is built from TRBV7-2 and TRBJ2-7, with 8 positions matching TRBD2. The J segment lost 4 bases and the V segment lost 1 base, leaving 6 bases of the junction unmatched. Germline V gives CDR1 SGHTA, CDR2 FQGNSA. CDR3 length: 15 amino acids. The CDR3 spells CASSLEISGIYEQYF. The CDR3 DNA reads as TGTGCCAGCAGCTTAGAAATTAGCGGGATTTACGAGCAGTACTTC.

The CDR3 protein is CASSEYAGLAGDYEQYF. CDR3 nucleotide sequence: TGTGCCAGCAGTGAATATGCGGGACTAGCGGGAGACTACGAGCAGTACTTC. The rearrangement links TRBV25-1 to TRBJ2-7, with 14 positions matching TRBD2. The V segment lost 0 bases and the J segment 3 bases; nucleotides outside the gene matches: 4. Per germline, CDR1 MGHDK and CDR2 SYGVNS. The CDR3 runs 17 residues.

This clonotype was seen more than once but under ten times. The V gene is TRBV6-4, the J gene TRBJ1-6; perhaps TRBD1 as D (5 bases). This CDR3 comprises 15 residues. Germline V gene sequence: CDR1 MRHNA, CDR2 SNTAGT. V was shortened by 6 bases and J by 4 bases, with 13 bases between the two germline ends. The CDR3 loop is CASSPEGAYNSPLHF. DNA for the CDR3: TGTGCCAGCAGCCCCGAAGGGGCATATAATTCACCCCTCCACTTT.

This clonotype occurred many times. The rearrangement links TRBV7-2 to TRBJ1-2, with D unresolved. CDR1 and CDR2 from the germline V gene are SGHTA and FQGNSA. The CDR3 has 13 residues. The V end lost 1 base, the J end lost 7 bases, and 10 bases lay between the germline ends. The CDR3 here is CASSLDSGVGYTF. The CDR3 coding sequence is TGTGCCAGCAGCTTAGATTCTGGGGTTGGCTACACCTTC.

This clonotype has at least ten counts. This chain links TRBV20-1 with TRBJ1-5; a possible D gene is TRBD1 (6 bases). Trimming removed 0 bases from V and 3 bases from J, with 9 bases in between. This CDR3 region has 14 residues. The germline gives CDR1 DFQATT, CDR2 SNEGSKA (reference sequence). CDR3 region: CSARDSGANQPQHF. In nucleotides, the CDR3 is TGCAGTGCTAGAGATTCAGGGGCCAATCAGCCCCAGCATTTT.

The chain is built from TRBV27 and TRBJ2-6; weak D call: TRBD2 (5 bases). V was cut by 6 bases and J by 2 bases, with 17 bases left in between. This CDR3 spans 17 amino acids. Germline CDR1 MNHEY, CDR2 SMNVEV (reference sequence). CDR3 sequence (DNA): TGTGCCAGCAGCTTCTACTTACCCGGGACTGGGGCCAACGTCCTGACTTTC. The encoded protein is CASSFYLPGTGANVLTF.

This clonotype was observed many times. V and J are TRBV6-1 and TRBJ2-1; perhaps TRBD1 as D (6 bases). V lost 9 bases and J lost 5, with 14 bases in between. CDR1 and CDR2 (germline): MNHNS, SASEGT. The CDR3 consists of 13 residues. CDR3 nucleotide sequence: TGTGCCAGTGGCCGGGACACCCACAATGAGCAGTTCTTC. It codes for CASGRDTHNEQFF.

Details on this clonotype: The junction does not match germline at one end; this may be a read error. This chain links TRBV7-7 with TRBJ2-5; 7 bases line up with TRBD2. CDR3 length equals 17 residues. The germline CDR1 and CDR2 sequences are SSHAT and FNYEAQ (reference sequence). DNA of the CDR3: TGTGCTAGCAGCTTAGCGCTAGGCGGGAGACCGGGTGAGACCCAGTACTTC. Translation gives CASSLALGGRPGETQYF.

This clonotype has ten or more counts. This chain uses TRBV27 with TRBJ1-5; D is unclear. Germline V gene data show CDR1 as MNHEY and CDR2 as SMNVEV (reference sequence). The CDR3 is 16 amino acids. V was pared by 5 bases and J by 0 bases, with 14 bases between. The CDR3 DNA reads as TGTGCCAGCAGTCCATATGCCGAATCTAGCAATCAGCCCCAGCATTTT. It encodes CASSPYAESSNQPQHF.

Note on this clonotype: A junction end diverges from the germline sequence, so it may reflect a read error. The chain joins TRBV5-1 to TRBJ2-4, with TRBD2 as a possible D gene (6 bases). There are 14 residues in the CDR3. Germline V gene lookup returns CDR1 SGHRS and CDR2 YFSETQ. The CDR3 sequence is CASSPRDWGDIQYF. The CDR3 DNA reads as TGTGCCAGCAGCCCACGGGACTGGGGGGACATTCAGTACTTC. Based on the CDR3 plus reference TRBV5-1 and TRBJ2-4, the full variable domain is KAGVTQTPRYLIKTRGQQVTLSCSPISGHRSVSWYQQTPGQGLQFLFEYFSETQRNKGNFPGRFSGRQFSNSRSEMNVSTLELGDSALYLCASSPRDWGDIQYFGAGTRLSVL.

This clonotype was observed at least ten times. The chain joins TRBV6-2 or TRBV6-3 to TRBJ2-5; D uncertain. Germline assignment: CDR1 MNHEY and CDR2 SVGEGT. Trimming took 5 bases from V and 2 from J, leaving 9 bases between them. This CDR3 is 13 amino acids long. CDR3 DNA: TGTGCCAGCAGTCATGAAGAACAAGAGACCCAGTACTTC. Its translation: CASSHEEQETQYF.

The chain has TRBV5-1 and TRBJ1-5, with a weak D call TRBD1 (5 bases). Germline loops: CDR1 SGHRS, CDR2 YFSETQ. Trimming took off 3 bases at V and 4 bases at J, with 14 bases between the two ends. The CDR3 runs 15 residues. The CDR3 nucleotides read TGCGCCAGCAGCTGGGATGGGGCCGGGAATCAGCCCCAGCATTTT. Translated: CASSWDGAGNQPQHF.

This clonotype came up many times. The chain carries TRBV28 and TRBJ2-4; the D gene is possibly TRBD1 (5 bases). CDR1 MDHEN and CDR2 SYDVKM come from the germline V gene. This CDR3 spans 15 amino acids. V lost 2 bases and J 0 bases, leaving 8 bases between the germline ends. CDR3 bases: TGTGCCAGCAGTTTAGTGGGGCTAGCCAAAAACATTCAGTACTTC. Its translation: CASSLVGLAKNIQYF.

This clonotype occurred many times. A junction boundary mismatches the germline segment, possibly from a read error. The chain links TRBV5-1 to TRBJ2-7; 8 positions match TRBD1. Germline V gives CDR1 SGHRS, CDR2 YFSETQ. The CDR3 totals 13 residues. CDR3 coding DNA: TGTGCCAGCAGCTCGGACAGGGCCTACGAGCAGTACTTC. Protein sequence: CASSSDRAYEQYF. Drawing the rest from reference TRBV5-1 and TRBJ2-7, the complete variable domain is KAGVTQTPRYLIKTRGQQVTLSCSPISGHRSVSWYQQTPGQGLQFLFEYFSETQRNKGNFPGRFSGRQFSNSRSEMNVSTLELGDSALYLCASSSDRAYEQYFGPGTRLTVT.